This T cell receptor beta chain is drawn from a study of shared clonotypes between healthy human individuals. An even split of each subset's genomic DNA across several immunoSEQ plates was performed. Authors' processing steps: ImmunoSEQ output held junction-only sequences without quality scores, so filtering differed. TCRdb's copy holds only in-frame clones and misses some; the assay was immunoSEQ multiplex PCR. The V and J calls and clone size were taken over from that table, and D and trimming were inferred from the DNA. The sample shows about 1.5 million clones, nearly 99% of them seen only once. Study-wide findings and caveats: Depth was large, yet rarefaction showed that sorted-subset sequencing was incomplete. Clonotype sharing among donors was thought likely to change with sequencing depth.

V was cut by 4 bases and J by 4 bases, with 15 bases left in between. CDR3 length: 15 residues. Germline V gene lookup returns CDR1 SGDLS and CDR2 YYNGEE. In regard to this clone: The antigen remains undetermined.

The clonotype comes from a young man in good health. V usage is TRBV9 and J usage is TRBJ2-1, with D tentatively TRBD1 or TRBD2 (5 bases each). The sample consisted of naive CD4+ T cells sorted from blood. Documented subset: CD45RA+ positively selected. The DNA for the CDR3 is TGTGCCAGCAGCCTGGGGGTTAGCGTGTACAATGAGCAGTTCTTC. Its protein is CASSLGVSVYNEQFF.